The sequence of this TCR beta chain was determined in a study of blood T cell repertoires in COVID-19. Study-level information: Collection of acute and convalescent COVID-19 samples took place in the United States, Italy and Spain. T cells, B-cell-depleted T cells, or PBMCs provided the cDNA or gDNA that served as material.

Germline V lookup: CDR1 SGHRS, CDR2 YFSETQ. Trimming took off 6 bases at V and 5 bases at J, with 12 bases between the two ends. The CDR3 sequence is 13 residues long. Source study methods: Amplification of reference gene primers was used by the study to estimate nucleated cell counts. Repertoires were generated with immunoSEQ multiplex PCR, while TCRdb's copy carries only in-frame clones and drops some. V and J calls and clone size are given by that table; D and trimming were obtained from the DNA. The sample includes tens of thousands of clones, 80% of them seen just once. The chain combines TRBV5-1 with TRBJ2-1, with D possibly matching TRBD2 (5 bases). The sequencing input was peripheral blood. This TCR came from a woman in her sixties or seventies with acute or convalescent COVID-19. The CDR3 region is CASMRPGNNEQFF. In nucleotides, the CDR3 is TGCGCCAGCATGCGACCGGGAAACAATGAGCAGTTCTTC.